This T cell receptor (beta chain) originates from a study of cytomegalovirus exposure and HLA in healthy donors. Background on the study: As an earlier analysis found, 150 million to 200 million T cells yielded fewer than 130 million unique TCR beta sequences. Study findings and constraints: Researchers reportedly found TCR beta sequences accurately predicted most subjects' HLA-A and HLA-B alleles. The classifier reportedly diagnosed cytomegalovirus status with high sensitivity and specificity. An analysis that was carried out later associated 16,951 TCR beta sequences with HLA alleles at 0.05 false discovery rate.

The PCR had 60 Vbeta and 13 Jbeta primers. Here immunoSEQ multiplex PCR was the method, and the copy in TCRdb shows in-frame clones only, minus some. The repertoire holds about 120,000 clones, 65% to 80% seen once, with 5.8% in the top ten. On this clone itself: Its specificity is not known.

The source of this sequence is a man aged 18-30 years in good health and CMV-seropositive. Sequencing input: PBMCs.

CDR3 DNA: TGTGCCAGCAGCTCCCAAGGGGCCTCTTATGGCTACACCTTC. Its protein product is CASSSQGASYGYTF. V and J are TRBV7-2 and TRBJ1-2, with D perhaps matching TRBD1 (5 bases). Germline V lookup: CDR1 SGHTA, CDR2 FQGNSA. There are 14 residues in the CDR3. Between the trimmed V and J ends, which lost 4 bases and 5 bases, there was a span of 14 bases.